The 30 T cell receptor beta chains given below trace back to one sample, sequenced in a study of blood T cell repertoires in COVID-19. Some clones are missing from TCRdb's copy, which holds only in-frame ones; the method was immunoSEQ multiplex PCR. Of 200,000 to 300,000 clones in the sample, 70% to 85% were seen once. Material for sequencing was peripheral blood. Receptor source: a man aged 35 to 55 who had recovered from COVID-19.

V and J are TRBV3-1 (or the pseudogene TRBV3-2) and TRBJ2-1; 13 bases are shared with TRBD2. This CDR3 is 16 amino acids long. Germline assignment: CDR1 LGHDT and CDR2 YNNKEL (reference sequence). Losses at the gene ends were 1 base for V and 10 bases for J; bases not matched to a gene: 7. The CDR3 reads CASSQGAGLAGREQFF. CDR3 in DNA: TGTGCCAGCAGCCAAGGGGCGGGACTAGCGGGACGCGAGCAGTTCTTC.

The chain couples TRBV29-1 to TRBJ2-7, with a weak D call TRBD1 (5 bases). The CDR3 contains 14 residues. CDR1 is SQVTM, CDR2 ANQGSEA, per germline. The germline V and J ends were trimmed by 0 bases and 4 bases, with 13 bases remaining between them. The CDR3 DNA is TGCAGCGTTGAAGATCCCTCAAGGGGTTACGAGCAGTACTTC. Protein product: CSVEDPSRGYEQYF.

This sequence joins TRBV7-9 and TRBJ1-4; 10 bases align to TRBD1. With V trimmed by 8 bases and J by 7 bases, 7 bases remained unmatched. The CDR3 totals 14 residues. In germline, CDR1 is SEHNR, CDR2 FQNEAQ (reference sequence). Written as DNA, the CDR3 is TGTGCCAGCTTCCGACAGGGGGCAAGTGAAAAACTGTTTTTT. This gives the protein CASFRQGASEKLFF.

This clone was counted a few times. This CDR3 is CASSDLAGADTQYF. The CDR3 DNA is TGTGCCAGCAGTGATCTAGCGGGAGCAGATACGCAGTATTTT. The chain joins TRBV2 to TRBJ2-3; 10 bases align to TRBD2. In germline, CDR1 is SNHLY, CDR2 FYNNEI. This CDR3 region has 14 residues. Trimming took 3 bases from V and 4 from J; bases not matched to a gene: 1. Using reference TRBV2 and TRBJ2-3 for the parts outside the CDR3, the full variable domain is EPEVTQTPSHQVTQMGQEVILRCVPISNHLYFYWYRQILGQKVEFLVSFYNNEISEKSEIFDDQFSVERPDGSNFTLKIRSTKLEDSAMYFCASSDLAGADTQYFGPGTRLTVL.

The chain has TRBV14 and TRBJ1-1; D ambiguous. The CDR3 contains 17 residues. The ends were cut back, 4 bases at V and 0 bases at J, with 18 bases in the middle. CDR1 is SGHDN and CDR2 is FVKESK in the germline V gene. In DNA, the CDR3 is TGTGCCAGCAGCCCCTGGAGGCGGACGAGGTTGAACACTGAAGCTTTCTTT. Amino acids: CASSPWRRTRLNTEAFF.

The chain is built from TRBV2 and TRBJ2-1, with D perhaps matching TRBD2 (6 bases). Germline CDR1 SNHLY, CDR2 FYNNEI. V was shortened by 7 bases and J by 3 bases, with 13 bases between the two germline ends. The CDR3 covers 14 residues. CDR3 in DNA: TGTGCCAGCATCAAAGGGGACTTCTACAATGAGCAGTTCTTC. Encoded protein: CASIKGDFYNEQFF.

The J gene is TRBJ2-2, the V gene TRBV5-1, with 11 bases that match TRBD2. The trim removed 4 bases at V and 6 bases at J, leaving 2 bases unmatched. Looked up from germline, CDR1 is SGHRS and CDR2 is YFSETQ. This CDR3 is 14 amino acids long. The CDR3 DNA sequence: TGCGCCAGCAGCGGACTAGCGGGTTCCGGGGAGCTGTTTTTT. Amino acids: CASSGLAGSGELFF.

This sequence joins TRBV5-1 and TRBJ2-1; D might be TRBD1 (6 bases). Trimming left V 6 bases short and J 5 bases short, with 15 bases between. Per germline, CDR1 SGHRS and CDR2 YFSETQ. The CDR3 length is 14 residues. CDR3: CASTRDRNNNEQFF. The CDR3 nucleotides read TGCGCCAGCACTCGTGACAGGAATAACAATGAGCAGTTCTTC.

This clone was observed a handful of times. The same CDR3 also results from other DNA sequences found in this sample. The V gene is TRBV19, the J gene TRBJ1-1; weak D call: TRBD1 (5 bases). The CDR3 loop spans 13 amino acids. The V end lost 3 bases, the J end lost 4 bases, and 9 bases lay between the germline ends. CDR1 LNHDA and CDR2 SQIVND come from the germline V gene (reference sequence). The CDR3 here is CASSMRGATEAFF. As DNA, the CDR3 is TGTGCCAGTAGTATGCGCGGGGCCACTGAAGCTTTCTTT.

The rearrangement links TRBV13 to TRBJ2-3, with TRBD2 identical over 10 bases. The CDR3 contains 15 residues. Germline CDR1 is PRHDT and CDR2 is FYEKMQ (reference sequence). V gave up 4 bases and J gave up 4 bases; unmatched junction bases: 5. The CDR3 region has the DNA TGTGCCAGCAGCTCTAGACTAGCGGGTGCAGATACGCAGTATTTT. It codes for CASSSRLAGADTQYF.

V usage is TRBV29-1 and J usage is TRBJ1-1, with D uncertain. V lost 4 bases and J lost 3, with 9 bases in between. The CDR3 totals 12 residues. CDR1 is SQVTM, CDR2 ANQGSEA, per germline. CDR3 sequence reads: CSVGRTDTEAFF. CDR3 sequence (DNA): TGCAGCGTTGGGAGGACGGACACTGAAGCTTTCTTT.

This chain uses TRBV6-2 or TRBV6-3 with TRBJ1-1, with a weak D call TRBD1 (6 bases). The V and J ends lost 4 bases and 1 base respectively, with 13 bases between them. The CDR3 is 15 residues long. From germline, CDR1 is MNHEY and CDR2 SVGEGT. This chain's CDR3 is CASSFLGAGNTEAFF. The CDR3 DNA sequence: TGTGCCAGCAGTTTCTTGGGGGCGGGGAACACTGAAGCTTTCTTT.

The V and J genes are TRBV25-1 and TRBJ1-2; no firm D call. CDR3 length: 14 residues. In germline, CDR1 is MGHDK, CDR2 SYGVNS. With 3 bases removed from V and 6 bases from J, the gap between germline ends came to 14 bases. CDR3 sequence reads: CASSDSRSRDGYTF. DNA of the CDR3: TGTGCCAGCAGTGACAGCCGCTCGAGGGATGGCTACACCTTC.

The rearrangement uses TRBV7-9 and TRBJ2-3, with D perhaps TRBD1 (6 bases). The germline CDR1 and CDR2 sequences are SEHNR and FQNEAQ (reference sequence). The CDR3 runs 18 residues. V dropped 5 bases and J dropped 4 bases, with 25 bases sitting between them. Here the CDR3 DNA reads TGTGCCAGCAGCCCAATTATAGGGGGTAGTCGATGGCCAGATACGCAGTATTTT. Its translation: CASSPIIGGSRWPDTQYF.

The CDR3 coding sequence is TGTGCCAGCAGTGAAGCACCTACAGGGGGCGGGGGCTATGGCTACACCTTC. It specifies CASSEAPTGGGGYGYTF. V and J are TRBV6-1 and TRBJ1-2, with 9 bases aligning to TRBD1. V dropped 0 bases and J dropped 4; count of bases not matched to a gene: 9. The germline V gene has CDR1 MNHNS and CDR2 SASEGT. The CDR3 length is 17 residues.

The V call is TRBV29-1, the J call TRBJ2-7; tentatively, D is TRBD2 (5 bases). The ends were cut back, 3 bases at V and 2 bases at J, with 8 bases in the middle. Germline V CDR1 and CDR2: SQVTM, ANQGSEA. The CDR3 spans 12 residues. CDR3 bases: TGCAGCGTTGACGACGGGACCTACGAGCAGTACTTC. Its protein is CSVDDGTYEQYF.

A few counts support this clone. This chain connects TRBV25-1 to TRBJ2-3; 10 bases map to TRBD1. From germline, CDR1 is MGHDK and CDR2 SYGVNS. The CDR3 runs 15 residues. The J segment lost 3 bases and the V segment lost 8 bases, leaving 8 bases of the junction unmatched. In nucleotides, the CDR3 is TGTGCCAGCGGGACGACAGGGGGCAATACAGATACGCAGTATTTT. Amino acids: CASGTTGGNTDTQYF. The whole variable domain, remainder taken from reference TRBV25-1 and TRBJ2-3, is EADIYQTPRYLVIGTGKKITLECSQTMGHDKMYWYQQDPGMELHLIHYSYGVNSTEKGDLSSESTVSRIRTEHFPLTLESARPSHTSQYLCASGTTGGNTDTQYFGPGTRLTVL.

This clone has just one count. This sequence joins TRBV9 and TRBJ2-3; TRBD2 matches at 8 bases. Germline values: CDR1 SGDLS, CDR2 YYNGEE. The CDR3 consists of 16 residues. J was trimmed by 4 bases and V by 0 bases; bases with no gene match: 7. The CDR3 bases are TGTGCCAGCAGCGTAGCCGGGACTAGGGAGGCAGATACGCAGTATTTT. Protein product: CASSVAGTREADTQYF.

V gene TRBV30 combines with J gene TRBJ2-7; TRBD2 aligns across 13 bases. Germline V CDR1 and CDR2: GTSNPN, SVGIG (reference sequence). V lost 5 bases, J lost 0 bases, and 1 base stayed unmatched. This CDR3 comprises 14 residues. CDR3 region: CAWGTSGISYEQYF. CDR3 sequence (DNA): TGTGCCTGGGGGACTAGCGGGATCTCCTACGAGCAGTACTTC.

The V gene is TRBV7-2, the J gene TRBJ1-2; 7 bases match TRBD1. V dropped 2 bases and J dropped 6; count of bases not matched to a gene: 12. The CDR3 is 16 residues long. From germline, CDR1 is SGHTA and CDR2 FQGNSA. Written as DNA, the CDR3 is TGTGCCAGCAGCTTAACACGTACAGGGGAGAAGGATGGCTACACCTTC. This sequence encodes CASSLTRTGEKDGYTF.

This chain links TRBV3-1 (or the pseudogene TRBV3-2) with TRBJ2-4; TRBD2 matches at 7 bases. Germline V gene data show CDR1 as LGHDT and CDR2 as YNNKEL (reference sequence). The V segment lost 0 bases and the J segment 7 bases; nucleotides outside the gene matches: 6. The CDR3 is 15 amino acids. The CDR3 bases are TGTGCCAGCAGCCAAGAAAGCGGGGTGAAGAACATTCAGTACTTC. It is translated as CASSQESGVKNIQYF.

The V call is TRBV5-4, the J call TRBJ1-1; perhaps TRBD1 as D (5 bases). This CDR3 is 15 amino acids long. Germline V lookup: CDR1 SGHNT, CDR2 YYREEE (reference sequence). V was pared by 0 bases and J by 5 bases, with 14 bases between. The CDR3 nucleotides are TGTGCCAGCAGCTTGGTCGGGGGGGGAGGGACTGAAGCTTTCTTT. Amino acid sequence: CASSLVGGGGTEAFF.

This sequence joins TRBV30 and TRBJ1-2, with TRBD1 matching over 12 bases. The CDR3 runs 13 residues. CDR1 and CDR2 (germline): GTSNPN, SVGIG (reference sequence). V dropped 1 base and J dropped 7; count of bases not matched to a gene: 1. In DNA, the CDR3 is TGTGCCTGGAGTGGGGACAGGGGGCTTGGCTACACCTTC. Translation: CAWSGDRGLGYTF.

This clone was detected only a few times. V and J are TRBV29-1 and TRBJ1-1; D is ambiguous. The germline V and J ends were trimmed by 3 bases and 2 bases, with 13 bases remaining between them. Germline assignment: CDR1 SQVTM and CDR2 ANQGSEA. The CDR3 totals 14 residues. This CDR3 is CSVEFGQTNTEAFF. CDR3 nucleotides: TGCAGCGTTGAGTTTGGGCAGACAAACACTGAAGCTTTCTTT.

Here the CDR3 reads CAWSGQGAFF. CDR3 DNA sequence: TGTGCCTGGAGTGGACAGGGAGCTTTCTTT. The chain uses TRBV30 and TRBJ1-1; 7 bases are a match to TRBD1. The CDR3 sequence is 10 residues long. Germline CDR1 and CDR2: GTSNPN and SVGIG (reference sequence). Trimming removed 1 base from V and 10 bases from J; junction bases left unmatched: 0.

This chain links TRBV2 with TRBJ2-2; TRBD1 might be the D (6 bases). CDR1 is SNHLY, CDR2 FYNNEI, per germline. The CDR3 covers 14 residues. V shed 4 bases and J shed 4 bases, with 10 bases lying between them. The CDR3 is CASSASRGTGELFF. The CDR3 DNA is TGTGCCAGCAGTGCTTCCAGGGGCACCGGGGAGCTGTTTTTT.

The chain uses TRBV6-2 or TRBV6-3 and TRBJ2-1, with TRBD1 matching 11 bases. CDR1 MNHEY and CDR2 SVGEGT come from the germline V gene. Trimming at V came to 4 bases and at J to 8 bases, leaving 7 bases not matched to a gene. The CDR3 is 15 amino acids. CDR3 DNA: TGTGCCAGCAGTTTCCTTCGGACAGGGGGCTATGAGCAGTTCTTC. Its translation: CASSFLRTGGYEQFF.

The CDR3 is CASSPIAGSNQPQHF. CDR3 DNA sequence: TGTGCCAGCTCACCAATCGCAGGAAGCAATCAGCCCCAGCATTTT. The chain employs TRBV18 and TRBJ1-5; D remains ambiguous. Germline V gene lookup returns CDR1 KGHSH and CDR2 LQKENI. The germline V and J ends were trimmed by 2 bases and 1 base, with 9 bases remaining between them. The CDR3 covers 15 residues.

The chain joins TRBV19 to TRBJ2-1; 8 bases match TRBD1. CDR1 and CDR2 (germline): LNHDA, SQIVND (reference sequence). V trimming: 5 bases; J trimming: 0 bases; junction bases outside the gene matches: 3. The CDR3 is 15 amino acids. Here the CDR3 DNA reads TGTGCCAGTAGTCTCGGGACAGGCTCCTACAATGAGCAGTTCTTC. Its translation is CASSLGTGSYNEQFF. Supplemented by reference TRBV19 and TRBJ2-1, the full variable domain reads DGGITQSPKYLFRKEGQNVTLSCEQNLNHDAMYWYRQDPGQGLRLIYYSQIVNDFQKGDIAEGYSVSREKKESFPLTVTSAQKNPTAFYLCASSLGTGSYNEQFFGPGTRLTVL.

The rearrangement joins TRBV9 to TRBJ2-1, with 7 bases lining up with TRBD2. The CDR3 runs to 14 residues. Germline lookup yields CDR1 SGDLS and CDR2 YYNGEE. Trimming at V came to 6 bases and at J to 0 bases, leaving 3 bases not matched to a gene. This chain's CDR3 is CASNREASYNEQFF. The CDR3 DNA follows: TGTGCCAGCAATCGGGAGGCCTCCTACAATGAGCAGTTCTTC. The complete variable domain, with remaining parts taken from reference TRBV9 and TRBJ2-1, reads DSGVTQTPKHLITATGQRVTLRCSPRSGDLSVYWYQQSLDQGLQFLIQYYNGEERAKGNILERFSAQQFPDLHSELNLSSLELGDSALYFCASNREASYNEQFFGPGTRLTVL.